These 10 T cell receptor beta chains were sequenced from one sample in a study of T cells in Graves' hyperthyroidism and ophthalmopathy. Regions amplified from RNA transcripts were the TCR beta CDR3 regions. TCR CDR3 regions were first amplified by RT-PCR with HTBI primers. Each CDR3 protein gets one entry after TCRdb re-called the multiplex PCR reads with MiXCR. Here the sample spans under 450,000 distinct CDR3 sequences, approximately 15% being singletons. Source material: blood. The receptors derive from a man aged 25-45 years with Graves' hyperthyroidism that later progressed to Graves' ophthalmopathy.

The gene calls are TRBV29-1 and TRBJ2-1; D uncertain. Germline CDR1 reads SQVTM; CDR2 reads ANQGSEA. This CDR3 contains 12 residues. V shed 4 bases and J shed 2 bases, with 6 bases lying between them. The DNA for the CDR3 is TGCAGCGTTGGTATTCCCTACAATGAGCAGTTCTTC. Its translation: CSVGIPYNEQFF.

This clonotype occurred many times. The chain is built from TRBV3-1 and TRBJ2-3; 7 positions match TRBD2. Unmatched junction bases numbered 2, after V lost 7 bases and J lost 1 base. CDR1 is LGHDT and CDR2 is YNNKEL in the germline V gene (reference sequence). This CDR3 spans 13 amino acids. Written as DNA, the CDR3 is TGTGCCAGCACTCGGGGGGGCACAGATACGCAGTATTTT. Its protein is CASTRGGTDTQYF.

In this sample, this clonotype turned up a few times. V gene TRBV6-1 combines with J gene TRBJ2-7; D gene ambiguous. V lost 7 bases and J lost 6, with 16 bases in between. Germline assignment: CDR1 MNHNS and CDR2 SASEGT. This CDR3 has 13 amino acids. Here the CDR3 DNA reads TGTGCCAGCAAAAATCCAACTCAGCGCGAGCAGTACTTC. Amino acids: CASKNPTQREQYF.

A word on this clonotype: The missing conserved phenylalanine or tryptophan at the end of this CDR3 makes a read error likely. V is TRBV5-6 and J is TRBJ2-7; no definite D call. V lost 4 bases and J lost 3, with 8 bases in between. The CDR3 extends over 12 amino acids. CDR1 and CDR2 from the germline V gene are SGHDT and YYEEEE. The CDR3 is CASSLLSYEQYL. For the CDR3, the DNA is TGTGCCAGCAGCCTACTAAGCTACGAGCAGTACCTC.

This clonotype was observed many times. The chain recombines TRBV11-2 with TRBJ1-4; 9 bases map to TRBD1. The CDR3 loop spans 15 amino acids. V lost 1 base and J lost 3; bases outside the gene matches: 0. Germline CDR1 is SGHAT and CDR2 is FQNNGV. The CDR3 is CASSLGTGANEKLFF. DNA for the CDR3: TGTGCCAGCAGCTTAGGGACAGGGGCTAATGAAAAACTGTTTTTT.

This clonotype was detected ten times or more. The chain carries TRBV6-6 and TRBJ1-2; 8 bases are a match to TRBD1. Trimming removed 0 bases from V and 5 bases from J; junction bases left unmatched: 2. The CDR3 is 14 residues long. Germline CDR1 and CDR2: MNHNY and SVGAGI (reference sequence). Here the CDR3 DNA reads TGTGCCAGCAGTTACTCGGGACAGGAATATGGCTACACCTTC. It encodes CASSYSGQEYGYTF.

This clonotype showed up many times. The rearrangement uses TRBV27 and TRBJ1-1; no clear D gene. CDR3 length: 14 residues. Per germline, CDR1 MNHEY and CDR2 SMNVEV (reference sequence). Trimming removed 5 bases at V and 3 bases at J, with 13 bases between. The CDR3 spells CASSVKGAHTEAFF. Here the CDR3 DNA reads TGTGCCAGCAGTGTCAAGGGAGCCCACACTGAAGCTTTCTTT.

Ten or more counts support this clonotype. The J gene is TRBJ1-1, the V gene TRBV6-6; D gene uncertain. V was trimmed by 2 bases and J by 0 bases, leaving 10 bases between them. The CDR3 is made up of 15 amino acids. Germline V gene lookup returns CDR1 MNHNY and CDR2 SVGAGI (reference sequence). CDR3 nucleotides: TGTGCCAGCAGTTACCCCCCAGCTATGAACACTGAAGCTTTCTTT. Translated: CASSYPPAMNTEAFF.

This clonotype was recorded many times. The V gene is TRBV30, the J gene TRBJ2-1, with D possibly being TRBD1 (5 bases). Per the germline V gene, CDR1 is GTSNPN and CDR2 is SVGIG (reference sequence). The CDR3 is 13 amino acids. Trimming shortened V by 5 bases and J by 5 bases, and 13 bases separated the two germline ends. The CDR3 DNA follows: TGTGCCTGGGACCTCGACAGTAACAATGAGCAGTTCTTC. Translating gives CAWDLDSNNEQFF.

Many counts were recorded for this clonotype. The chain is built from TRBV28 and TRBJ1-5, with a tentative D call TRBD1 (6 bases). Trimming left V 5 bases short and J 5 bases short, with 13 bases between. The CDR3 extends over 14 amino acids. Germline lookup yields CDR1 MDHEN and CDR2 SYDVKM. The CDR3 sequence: CASSPTGRDQPQHF. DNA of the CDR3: TGTGCCAGCAGTCCTACAGGGCGAGATCAGCCCCAGCATTTT.